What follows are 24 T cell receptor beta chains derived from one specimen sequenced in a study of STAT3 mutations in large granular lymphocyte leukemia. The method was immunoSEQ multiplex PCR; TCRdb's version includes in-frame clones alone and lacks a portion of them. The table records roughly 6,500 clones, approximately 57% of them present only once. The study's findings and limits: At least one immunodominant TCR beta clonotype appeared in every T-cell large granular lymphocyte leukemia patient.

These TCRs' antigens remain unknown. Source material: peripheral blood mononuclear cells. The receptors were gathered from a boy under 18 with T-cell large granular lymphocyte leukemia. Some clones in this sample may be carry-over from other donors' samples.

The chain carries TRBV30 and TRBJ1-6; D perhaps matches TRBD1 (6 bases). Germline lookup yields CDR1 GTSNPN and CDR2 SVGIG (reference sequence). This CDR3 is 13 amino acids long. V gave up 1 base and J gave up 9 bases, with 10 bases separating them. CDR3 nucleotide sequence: TGTGCCTGGAGTGAAGGGGGTGGTTCACCCCTCCACTTT. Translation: CAWSEGGGSPLHF.

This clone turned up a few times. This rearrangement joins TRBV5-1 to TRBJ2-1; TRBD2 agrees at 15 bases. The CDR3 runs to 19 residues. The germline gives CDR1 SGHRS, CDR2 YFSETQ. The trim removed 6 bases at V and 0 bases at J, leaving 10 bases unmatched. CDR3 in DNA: TGCGCCAGCAACCAACCGGGACTAGCGGGAGGCCTCTCCTACAATGAGCAGTTCTTC. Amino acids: CASNQPGLAGGLSYNEQFF.

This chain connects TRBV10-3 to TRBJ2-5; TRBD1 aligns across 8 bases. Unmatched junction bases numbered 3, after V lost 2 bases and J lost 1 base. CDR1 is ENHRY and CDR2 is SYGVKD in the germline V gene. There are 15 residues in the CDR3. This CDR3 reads CAISEPGQGQETQYF. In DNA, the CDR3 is TGTGCCATCAGTGAGCCTGGACAGGGCCAAGAGACCCAGTACTTC.

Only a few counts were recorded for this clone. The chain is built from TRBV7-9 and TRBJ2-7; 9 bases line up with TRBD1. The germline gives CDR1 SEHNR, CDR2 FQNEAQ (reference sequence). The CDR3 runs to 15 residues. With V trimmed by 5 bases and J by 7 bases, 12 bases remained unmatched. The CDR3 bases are TGTGCCAGCAGCAAGTCACAGGGGGCAATAGAGGAGCAGTACTTC. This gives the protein CASSKSQGAIEEQYF.

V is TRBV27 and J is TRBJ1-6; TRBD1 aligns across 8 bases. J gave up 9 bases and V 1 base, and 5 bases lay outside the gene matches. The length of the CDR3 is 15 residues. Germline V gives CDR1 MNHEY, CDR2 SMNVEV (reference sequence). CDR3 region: CASSLYQGAGSPLHF. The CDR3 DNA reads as TGTGCCAGCAGTTTATATCAGGGGGCTGGTTCACCCCTCCACTTT.

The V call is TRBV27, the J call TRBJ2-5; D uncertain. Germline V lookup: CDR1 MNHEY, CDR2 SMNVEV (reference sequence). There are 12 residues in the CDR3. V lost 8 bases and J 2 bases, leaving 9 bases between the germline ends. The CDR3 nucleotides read TGTGCCAGCGGTTGGGGTCAAGAGACCCAGTACTTC. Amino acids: CASGWGQETQYF.

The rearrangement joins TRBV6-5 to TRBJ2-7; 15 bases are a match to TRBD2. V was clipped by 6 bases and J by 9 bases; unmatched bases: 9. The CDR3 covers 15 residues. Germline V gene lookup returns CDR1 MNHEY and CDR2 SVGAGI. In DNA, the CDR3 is TGTGCCAGCAGAAAACCGGGACTAGCGGGAGGTGGGCAGTACTTC. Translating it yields CASRKPGLAGGGQYF.

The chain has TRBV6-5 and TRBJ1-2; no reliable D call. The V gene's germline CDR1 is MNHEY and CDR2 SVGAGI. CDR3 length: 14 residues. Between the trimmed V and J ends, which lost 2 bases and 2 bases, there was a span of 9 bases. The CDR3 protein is CASSYTRANYGYTF. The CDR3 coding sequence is TGTGCCAGCAGTTACACCCGAGCCAACTATGGCTACACCTTC.

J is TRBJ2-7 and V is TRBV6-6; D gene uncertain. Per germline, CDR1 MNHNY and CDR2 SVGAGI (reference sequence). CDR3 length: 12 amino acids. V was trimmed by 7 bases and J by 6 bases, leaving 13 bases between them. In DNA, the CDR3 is TGTGCCAGCACCACGGTGGCCTCCGAGCAGTACTTC. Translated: CASTTVASEQYF.

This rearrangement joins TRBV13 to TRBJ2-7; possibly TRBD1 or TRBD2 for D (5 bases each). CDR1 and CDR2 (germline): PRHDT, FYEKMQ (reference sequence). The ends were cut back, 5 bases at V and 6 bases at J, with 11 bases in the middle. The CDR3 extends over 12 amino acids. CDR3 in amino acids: CASSGGRGEQYF. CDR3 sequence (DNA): TGTGCCAGCAGCGGGGGAAGGGGCGAGCAGTACTTC. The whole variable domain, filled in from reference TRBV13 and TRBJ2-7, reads AAGVIQSPRHLIKEKRETATLKCYPIPRHDTVYWYQQGPGQDPQFLISFYEKMQSDKGSIPDRFSAQQFSDYHSELNMSSLELGDSALYFCASSGGRGEQYFGPGTRLTVT.

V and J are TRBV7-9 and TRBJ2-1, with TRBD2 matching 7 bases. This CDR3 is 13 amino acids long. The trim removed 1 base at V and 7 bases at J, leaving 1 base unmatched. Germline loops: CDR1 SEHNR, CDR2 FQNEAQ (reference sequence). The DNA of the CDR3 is TGTGCCAGCAGCTTAGATAGCGGGAATGAGCAGTTCTTC. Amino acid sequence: CASSLDSGNEQFF. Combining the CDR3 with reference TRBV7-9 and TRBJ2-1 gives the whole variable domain DTGVSQNPRHKITKRGQNVTFRCDPISEHNRLYWYRQTLGQGPEFLTYFQNEAQLEKSRLLSDRFSAERPKGSFSTLEIQRTEQGDSAMYLCASSLDSGNEQFFGPGTRLTVL.

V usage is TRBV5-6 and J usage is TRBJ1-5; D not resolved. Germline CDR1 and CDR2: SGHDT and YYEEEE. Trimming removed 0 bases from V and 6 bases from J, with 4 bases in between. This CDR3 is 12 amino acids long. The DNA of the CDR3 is TGTGCCAGCAGCTTGGGTAGTCAGCCCCAGCATTTT. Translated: CASSLGSQPQHF. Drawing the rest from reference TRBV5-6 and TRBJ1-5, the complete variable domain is DAGVTQSPTHLIKTRGQQVTLRCSPKSGHDTVSWYQQALGQGPQFIFQYYEEEERQRGNFPDRFSGHQFPNYSSELNVNALLLGDSALYLCASSLGSQPQHFGDGTRLSIL.

CDR3 sequence (DNA): TGCGCCAGCAGCCAAGGGAAGGGGTGGCGAAACACCATATATTTT. As protein: CASSQGKGWRNTIYF. The chain is built from TRBV4-3 and TRBJ1-3; possible D gene TRBD1, 5 bases. From germline, CDR1 is LGHNA and CDR2 YSLEER. There are 15 residues in the CDR3. V lost 1 base and J lost 5, with 12 bases in between.

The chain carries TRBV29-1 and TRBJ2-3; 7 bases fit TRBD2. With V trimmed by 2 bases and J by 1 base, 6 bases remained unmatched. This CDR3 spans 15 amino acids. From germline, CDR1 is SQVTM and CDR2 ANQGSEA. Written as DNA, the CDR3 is TGCAGCGTTGAATCTGGCGGGGGTGGCACAGATACGCAGTATTTT. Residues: CSVESGGGGTDTQYF.

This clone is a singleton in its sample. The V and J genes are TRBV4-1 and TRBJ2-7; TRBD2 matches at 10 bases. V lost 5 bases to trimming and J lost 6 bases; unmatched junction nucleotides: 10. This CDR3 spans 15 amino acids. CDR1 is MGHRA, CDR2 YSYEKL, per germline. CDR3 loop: CASSGQLAGEREQYF. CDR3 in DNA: TGCGCCAGCAGCGGCCAGCTAGCGGGAGAACGCGAGCAGTACTTC.

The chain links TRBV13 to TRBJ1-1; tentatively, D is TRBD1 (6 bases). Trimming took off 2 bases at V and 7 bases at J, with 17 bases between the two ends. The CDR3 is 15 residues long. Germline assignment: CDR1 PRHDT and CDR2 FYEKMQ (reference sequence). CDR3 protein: CASSLSTGTRVEAFF. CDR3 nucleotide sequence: TGTGCCAGCAGCTTAAGTACAGGGACTCGCGTTGAAGCTTTCTTT.

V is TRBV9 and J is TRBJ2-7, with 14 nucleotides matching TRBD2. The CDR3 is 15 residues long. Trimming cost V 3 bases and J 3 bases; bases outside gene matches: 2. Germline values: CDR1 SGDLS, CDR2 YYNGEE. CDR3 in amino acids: CASSDGLAGGYEQYF. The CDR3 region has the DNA TGTGCCAGCAGCGACGGACTAGCGGGAGGCTACGAGCAGTACTTC.

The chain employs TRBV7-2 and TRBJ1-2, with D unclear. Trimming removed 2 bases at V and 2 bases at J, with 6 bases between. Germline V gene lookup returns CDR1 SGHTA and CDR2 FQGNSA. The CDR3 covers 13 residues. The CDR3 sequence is CASSLTVNYGYTF. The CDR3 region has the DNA TGTGCCAGCAGCTTAACTGTAAACTATGGCTACACCTTC.

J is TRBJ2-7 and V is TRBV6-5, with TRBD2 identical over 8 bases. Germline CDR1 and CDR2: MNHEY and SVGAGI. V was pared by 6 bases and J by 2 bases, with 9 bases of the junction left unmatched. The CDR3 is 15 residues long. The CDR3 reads CASSGLGGGTYEQYF. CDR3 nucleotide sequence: TGTGCCAGCAGCGGACTAGGCGGGGGGACCTACGAGCAGTACTTC.

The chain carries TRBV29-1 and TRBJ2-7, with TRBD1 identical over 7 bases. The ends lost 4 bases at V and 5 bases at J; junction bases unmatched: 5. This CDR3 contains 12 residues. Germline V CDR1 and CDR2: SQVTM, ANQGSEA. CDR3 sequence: CSVAGGDHEQYF. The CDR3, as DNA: TGCAGCGTTGCAGGGGGTGACCACGAGCAGTACTTC.

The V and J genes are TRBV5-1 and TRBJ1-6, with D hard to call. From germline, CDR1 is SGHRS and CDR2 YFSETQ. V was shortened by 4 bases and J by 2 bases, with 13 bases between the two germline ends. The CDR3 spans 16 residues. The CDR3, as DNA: TGCGCCAGCAGCCTCGCCGGGCCTACCTATAATTCACCCCTCCACTTT. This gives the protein CASSLAGPTYNSPLHF.

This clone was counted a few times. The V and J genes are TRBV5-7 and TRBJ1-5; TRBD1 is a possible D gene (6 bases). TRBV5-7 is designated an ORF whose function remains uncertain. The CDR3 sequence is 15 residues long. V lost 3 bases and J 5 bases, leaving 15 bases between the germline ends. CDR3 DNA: TGTGCCAGCAGCTGTACTACAGGGTTCTATCAGCCCCAGCATTTT. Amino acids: CASSCTTGFYQPQHF.

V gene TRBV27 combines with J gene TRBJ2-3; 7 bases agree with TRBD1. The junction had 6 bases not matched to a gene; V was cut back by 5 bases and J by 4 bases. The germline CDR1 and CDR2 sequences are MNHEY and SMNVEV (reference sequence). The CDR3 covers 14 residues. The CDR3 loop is CASSPRQGADTQYF. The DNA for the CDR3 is TGTGCCAGCAGTCCTCGACAGGGAGCAGATACGCAGTATTTT.

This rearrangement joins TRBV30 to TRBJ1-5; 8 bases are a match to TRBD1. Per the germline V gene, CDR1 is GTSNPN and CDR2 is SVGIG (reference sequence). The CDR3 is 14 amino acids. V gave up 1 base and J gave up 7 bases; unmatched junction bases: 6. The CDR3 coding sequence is TGTGCCTGGAGTGGGGGGACAGGAGGCCAGCCCCAGCATTTT. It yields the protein CAWSGGTGGQPQHF.